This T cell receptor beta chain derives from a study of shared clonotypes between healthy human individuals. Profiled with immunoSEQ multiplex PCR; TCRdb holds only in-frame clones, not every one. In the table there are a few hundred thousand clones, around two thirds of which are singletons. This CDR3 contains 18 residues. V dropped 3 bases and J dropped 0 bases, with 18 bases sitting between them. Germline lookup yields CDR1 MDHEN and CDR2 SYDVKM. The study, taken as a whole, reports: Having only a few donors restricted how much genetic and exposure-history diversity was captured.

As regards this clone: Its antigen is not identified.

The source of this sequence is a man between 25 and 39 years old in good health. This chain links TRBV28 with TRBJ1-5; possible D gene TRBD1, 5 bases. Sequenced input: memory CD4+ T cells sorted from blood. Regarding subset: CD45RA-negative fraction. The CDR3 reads CASSFPIGTGYSNQPQHF. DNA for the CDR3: TGTGCCAGCAGTTTCCCTATAGGGACGGGCTATAGCAATCAGCCCCAGCATTTT.